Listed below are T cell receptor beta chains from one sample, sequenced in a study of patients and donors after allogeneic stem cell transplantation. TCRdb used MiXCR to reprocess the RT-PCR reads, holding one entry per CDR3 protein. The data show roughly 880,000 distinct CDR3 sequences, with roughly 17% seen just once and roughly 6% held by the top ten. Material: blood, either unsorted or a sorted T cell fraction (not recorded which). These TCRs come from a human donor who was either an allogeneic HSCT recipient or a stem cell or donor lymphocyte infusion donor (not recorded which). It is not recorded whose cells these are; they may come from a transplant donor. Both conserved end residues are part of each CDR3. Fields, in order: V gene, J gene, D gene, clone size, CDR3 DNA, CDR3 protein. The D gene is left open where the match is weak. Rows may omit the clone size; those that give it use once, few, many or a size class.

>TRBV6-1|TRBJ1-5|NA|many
TGTGCCAGCAGTGGAGCTTATAGCAATCAGCCCCAGCATTTT
CASSGAYSNQPQHF
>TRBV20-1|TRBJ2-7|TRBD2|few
TGCAGTGCTAGAGAGGGGCTAGCGGGAGGGTCGCCCTACGAGCAGTACTTC
CSAREGLAGGSPYEQYF
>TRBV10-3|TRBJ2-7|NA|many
TGTGCCATCAGACCCGACGGCTACTCCTACGAGCAGTACTTC
CAIRPDGYSYEQYF
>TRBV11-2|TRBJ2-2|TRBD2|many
TGTGCCAGCAGCTCGCGACTAGCGGGACCTTACGCGAACACCGGGGAGCTGTTTTTT
CASSSRLAGPYANTGELFF
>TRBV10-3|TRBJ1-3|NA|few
TGTGCCATCAGTGGACAGGACTTTTCTGGAAACACCATATATTTT
CAISGQDFSGNTIYF
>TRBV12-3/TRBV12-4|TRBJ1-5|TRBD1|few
TGTGCCAGCAGTCCCCAGGGGGCTTCGCCCCAGCATTTT
CASSPQGASPQHF
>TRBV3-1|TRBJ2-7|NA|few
TGTGCCAGCAGCCAAGGTGCGGGACACCCAGACTACGAGCAGTACTTC
CASSQGAGHPDYEQYF
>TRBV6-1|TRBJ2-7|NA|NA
TGTGCCAGCAGTCCCACGGACGGAACGATGTACGAGCAGTACTTC
CASSPTDGTMYEQYF
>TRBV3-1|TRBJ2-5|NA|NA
TGTGCCAGCAGCCAAGTTTCCGACAGAATAGAGACCCAGTACTTC
CASSQVSDRIETQYF
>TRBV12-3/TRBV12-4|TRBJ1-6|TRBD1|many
TGTGCCAGCAGTTTAGTTGGGACAGGGAGATCACCCCTCCACTTT
CASSLVGTGRSPLHF
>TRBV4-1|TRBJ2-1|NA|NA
TGCGCCAGCAGCTCTGTCTACACGATCTACAATGAGCAGTTCTTC
CASSSVYTIYNEQFF
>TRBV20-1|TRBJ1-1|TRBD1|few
TGCAGTGCTTCCAATCGGGACAGGTTGAACACTGAAGCTTTCTTT
CSASNRDRLNTEAFF
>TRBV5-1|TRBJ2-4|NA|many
TGCGCCAGCAGATTGGGCAGCCTAAACATTCAGTACTTC
CASRLGSLNIQYF
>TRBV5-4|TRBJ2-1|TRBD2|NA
TGTGCCAGCAGCTTGGCTAGCGGGCTCTCCTACAATGAGCAGTTCTTC
CASSLASGLSYNEQFF
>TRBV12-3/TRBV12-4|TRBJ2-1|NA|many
TGTGCCAGCAGTTTAGCGCAAGGGGGAACCTACAATGAGCAGTTCTTC
CASSLAQGGTYNEQFF
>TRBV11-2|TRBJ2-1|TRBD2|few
TGTGCCAGCAGCCCTAGCGGTTCCCTACCCGCTGGTGAGCAGTTCTTC
CASSPSGSLPAGEQFF
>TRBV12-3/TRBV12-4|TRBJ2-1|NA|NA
TGTGCCAGCAGTTTGGGAGAGAGCACCTACAATGAGCAGTTCTTC
CASSLGESTYNEQFF
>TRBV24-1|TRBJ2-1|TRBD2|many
TGTGCCACCAGTGACCCGCAGACTAGCGTTGAGCAGTTCTTC
CATSDPQTSVEQFF
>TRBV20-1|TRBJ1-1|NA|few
TGCAGTGCTAGCAATCAGCGGAACACTGAAGCTTTCTTT
CSASNQRNTEAFF
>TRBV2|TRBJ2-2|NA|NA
TGTGCCAGCTCGAGGGACATCTCTACCGGGGAGCTGTTTTTT
CASSRDISTGELFF
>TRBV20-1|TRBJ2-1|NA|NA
TGCAGTGCTACTAGCGTAACGACTGAGCAGTTCTTC
CSATSVTTEQFF
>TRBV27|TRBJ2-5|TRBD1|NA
TGTGCCAGCAGTTCGGGACAGCGCAGGGCTGAGACCCAGTACTTC
CASSSGQRRAETQYF
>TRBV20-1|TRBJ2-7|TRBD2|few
TGCAGTGCTAGAAGGGGGGACGGGGGGGTTTACGAGCAGTACTTC
CSARRGDGGVYEQYF
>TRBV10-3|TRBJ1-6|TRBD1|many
TGTGCCATCTCACCTCAGGGGGATTCACCCCTCCACTTT
CAISPQGDSPLHF
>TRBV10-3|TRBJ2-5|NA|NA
TGTGCCATCAGTAAAACAGAATCGGAGACCCAGTACTTC
CAISKTESETQYF
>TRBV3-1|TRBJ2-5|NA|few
TGTGCCAGCAGCCAAGAGGGTATAGAGACCCAGTACTTC
CASSQEGIETQYF
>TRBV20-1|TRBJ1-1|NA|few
TGCAGTGTAGTTATTACAGGGTTTGAAGCTTTCTTT
CSVVITGFEAFF
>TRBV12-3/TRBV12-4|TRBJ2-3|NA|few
TGTGCCAGCAGTCTTCGTGGGGCAGCTAGCACAGATACGCAGTATTTT
CASSLRGAASTDTQYF
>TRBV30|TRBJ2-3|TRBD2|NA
TGTGCCTGGAGTACGCTAGCGGGAGGCACAGATACGCAGTATTTT
CAWSTLAGGTDTQYF
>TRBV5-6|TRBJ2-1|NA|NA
TGTGCCAGCAGCTTGGCCGGGGCAGGTGGGGATGAGCAGTTCTTC
CASSLAGAGGDEQFF
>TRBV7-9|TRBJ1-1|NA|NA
TGTGCCAGCAGCTTAGACGGGGAAGCCAACACTGAAGCTTTCTTT
CASSLDGEANTEAFF
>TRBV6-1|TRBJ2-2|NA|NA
TGTGCCAGCAGGCTAGGAATTGCGAACACCGGGGAGCTGTTTTTT
CASRLGIANTGELFF
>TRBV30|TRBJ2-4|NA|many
TGTGCCTGGAGTGCCAACATAGCCAAAAACATTCAGTACTTC
CAWSANIAKNIQYF
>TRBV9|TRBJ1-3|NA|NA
TGTGCCAGCAGCGCCGGGGACGTGGGCACTGGAAACACCATATATTTT
CASSAGDVGTGNTIYF
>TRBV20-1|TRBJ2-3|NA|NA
TGCAGTGCTAGTGAACGGGGCCTCACAGATACGCAGTATTTT
CSASERGLTDTQYF